A single sample is the source of the 14 T cell receptor beta chains below, sequenced in a study of CD8+ T cells in alopecia areata. Reverse transcribed after extraction, RNA yielded cDNA as the sequencing template. Assay used: immunoSEQ multiplex PCR; TCRdb lists only in-frame clones, some missing. Of over 250,000 clones in the sample, 60% were seen once. Treatment here: oral pan-JAK inhibitor, 5-10 mg twice daily. The specimen was CD4+ T cells sorted from blood, collected around week 54, from a patient treated with tofacitinib. Every receptor here comes from a human donor with alopecia areata.

The rearrangement uses TRBV9 and TRBJ2-5, with D unresolved. The CDR3 is 11 amino acids. Germline CDR1 SGDLS, CDR2 YYNGEE. V lost 0 bases, J lost 5 bases, and 2 bases lay in between. The CDR3 region has the DNA TGTGCCAGCAGCGTAGAGGAGACCCAGTACTTC. Translating it yields CASSVEETQYF.

There are a few counts of this clone. The chain employs TRBV9 and TRBJ2-1, with D possibly matching TRBD1 (6 bases). The CDR3 runs 15 residues. Per germline, CDR1 SGDLS and CDR2 YYNGEE. Trimming took 4 bases from V and 8 from J, leaving 19 bases between them. Written as DNA, the CDR3 is TGTGCCAGCAGCCCCACCCCGCGTGGGGGCGATGAGCAGTTCTTC. Encoded protein: CASSPTPRGGDEQFF.

The chain couples TRBV5-6 to TRBJ2-3; 7 nucleotides align to TRBD1. Germline CDR1 SGHDT, CDR2 YYEEEE. This CDR3 spans 12 amino acids. J was trimmed by 7 bases and V by 4 bases; bases with no gene match: 3. The CDR3 DNA follows: TGTGCCAGCAGCCAGGGACAGAATACGCAGTATTTT. As protein: CASSQGQNTQYF.

This clone was found a few times. The chain combines TRBV5-1 with TRBJ2-3; 8 bases match TRBD2. There are 15 residues in the CDR3. CDR1 and CDR2 (germline): SGHRS, YFSETQ. Trimming removed 0 bases from V and 5 bases from J; junction bases left unmatched: 5. DNA for the CDR3: TGCGCCAGCAGCTTGGTCGGGGGGGCGAGAGATACGCAGTATTTT. Its protein is CASSLVGGARDTQYF.

As to this clone: One end of the junction does not line up with germline, which may come from a read error. The genes are TRBV7-7 and TRBJ2-1; TRBD1 aligns across 7 bases. The CDR3 extends over 14 amino acids. Germline V gene data show CDR1 as SSHAT and CDR2 as FNYEAQ (reference sequence). The CDR3 nucleotides read TGTGCTAGCAGCTTAACAGGGGCCGGGAATGAGCAGTTCTTC. Translating it yields CASSLTGAGNEQFF.

This chain connects TRBV29-1 to TRBJ2-7, with 7 bases matching TRBD1. CDR3 length: 14 amino acids. The germline V gene has CDR1 SQVTM and CDR2 ANQGSEA. Trimming removed 7 bases from V and 3 bases from J; junction bases left unmatched: 12. The CDR3 protein is CSASGGATGYEQYF. The CDR3 DNA reads as TGCAGCGCCTCAGGGGGAGCCACGGGCTACGAGCAGTACTTC.

The rearrangement links TRBV29-1 to TRBJ1-3; TRBD1 is a possible D gene (6 bases). Trimming pared 6 bases from V and 2 bases from J, leaving 14 bases between. Germline V gives CDR1 SQVTM, CDR2 ANQGSEA. The CDR3 covers 14 residues. The CDR3 sequence is CSVDQGGAGNTIYF. The CDR3 DNA reads as TGCAGCGTCGATCAAGGGGGTGCTGGAAACACCATATATTTT. Supplemented by reference TRBV29-1 and TRBJ1-3, the full variable domain reads SAVISQKPSRDICQRGTSLTIQCQVDSQVTMMFWYRQQPGQSLTLIATANQGSEATYESGFVIDKFPISRPNLTFSTLTVSNMSPEDSSIYLCSVDQGGAGNTIYFGEGSWLTVV.

CDR3 in DNA: TGTGCCAGCAGTCCCCGCACAGATACGCAGTATTTT. It specifies CASSPRTDTQYF. The chain recombines TRBV6-6 with TRBJ2-3; D ambiguous. Trimming pared 5 bases from V and 1 base from J, leaving 4 bases between. Germline lookup yields CDR1 MNHNY and CDR2 SVGAGI (reference sequence). CDR3 size: 12 residues.

The chain combines TRBV6-1 with TRBJ1-2, with no clear D. The CDR3 consists of 13 residues. Trimming shortened V by 6 bases and J by 4 bases, and 12 bases separated the two germline ends. Germline V gene lookup returns CDR1 MNHNS and CDR2 SASEGT. The CDR3 sequence is CASSATVLYGYTF. The DNA of the CDR3 is TGTGCCAGCAGCGCGACGGTACTCTATGGCTACACCTTC.

A few counts support this clone. The rearrangement links TRBV15 to TRBJ1-5, with unresolved D. CDR1 and CDR2 (germline): LNHNV, YYDKDF (reference sequence). V gave up 3 bases and J gave up 4 bases, with 4 bases separating them. The CDR3 loop spans 12 amino acids. This CDR3 reads CATSSVNQPQHF. CDR3 bases: TGTGCCACCAGCAGTGTTAATCAGCCCCAGCATTTT.

The chain couples TRBV6-5 to TRBJ1-1; D is possibly TRBD1 (6 bases). V dropped 6 bases and J dropped 7 bases, with 15 bases sitting between them. The CDR3 loop spans 13 amino acids. The germline gives CDR1 MNHEY, CDR2 SVGAGI. The CDR3 coding sequence is TGTGCCAGCAGAAACGGAGGACAGATTGAAGCTTTCTTT. Translation: CASRNGGQIEAFF.

This clone was counted once. The genes are TRBV29-1 and TRBJ2-1, with 7 nucleotides matching TRBD2. The V gene end was trimmed by 4 bases and the J gene end by 6 bases; junction bases not matched to a gene: 6. This CDR3 region has 13 residues. CDR1 and CDR2 from the germline V gene are SQVTM and ANQGSEA. The CDR3 nucleotides read TGCAGCGTTGCGGGACTAATGATCAATGAGCAGTTCTTC. It encodes CSVAGLMINEQFF.

J is TRBJ1-3 and V is TRBV5-1; D remains unclear. V was trimmed by 0 bases and J by 3 bases, leaving 13 bases between them. The germline V gene has CDR1 SGHRS and CDR2 YFSETQ. This CDR3 is built from 16 residues. The CDR3: CASSLVPARLGNTIYF. The CDR3 coding sequence is TGCGCCAGCAGCTTGGTGCCCGCCAGACTTGGAAACACCATATATTTT.

The DNA for the CDR3 is TGTGCCAGCAGCGCATCAGGCTCTGGGGCCAACGTCCTGACTTTC. Translating it yields CASSASGSGANVLTF. The rearrangement joins TRBV5-4 to TRBJ2-6; no clear D gene. This CDR3 spans 15 amino acids. With 4 bases removed from V and 0 bases from J, the gap between germline ends came to 8 bases. Germline CDR1 and CDR2: SGHNT and YYREEE (reference sequence). The full variable domain, in which reference TRBV5-4 and TRBJ2-6 provide the parts outside the CDR3, is ETGVTQSPTHLIKTRGQQVTLRCSSQSGHNTVSWYQQALGQGPQFIFQYYREEENGRGNFPPRFSGLQFPNYSSELNVNALELDDSALYLCASSASGSGANVLTFGAGSRLTVL.